The 24 T cell receptor beta chains below were found in one sample sequenced in a study of blood T cell repertoires in COVID-19. Data came from immunoSEQ multiplex PCR; TCRdb stores just in-frame clones and leaves some out. The sample consists of roughly 350,000 clones, roughly 90% of them appearing once. The sequencing sample was made of peripheral blood. The source is a woman aged 50 to 60 with active or convalescent COVID-19.

The chain couples TRBV27 to TRBJ2-2, with TRBD1 matching over 9 bases. Unmatched junction bases numbered 2, after V lost 2 bases and J lost 4 bases. CDR3 length equals 15 residues. The germline V gene encodes CDR1 MNHEY and CDR2 SMNVEV (reference sequence). The CDR3, as DNA: TGTGCCAGCAGTTTAGGGACAGGGATCACCGGGGAGCTGTTTTTT. Amino acid sequence: CASSLGTGITGELFF.

This chain links TRBV4-2 with TRBJ1-2, with 9 bases lining up with TRBD1. Germline trimming cut 0 bases from V and 8 bases from J; bases unmatched to any gene: 7. Germline V lookup: CDR1 LGHNA, CDR2 YNFKEQ. The length of the CDR3 is 15 residues. This CDR3 reads CASSQEGDRAFGYTF. CDR3 coding DNA: TGTGCCAGCAGCCAAGAAGGGGACAGGGCTTTCGGCTACACCTTC.

V gene TRBV30 combines with J gene TRBJ2-2; perhaps TRBD1 as D (9 bases). V was shortened by 3 bases and J by 7 bases, with 18 bases between the two germline ends. From germline, CDR1 is GTSNPN and CDR2 SVGIG (reference sequence). The CDR3 consists of 15 residues. CDR3 DNA: TGTGCCTGGAGGCGGGGGGACAGGGACATCGGGGAGCTGTTTTTT. Translation gives CAWRRGDRDIGELFF. Variable domain in full (rest from reference TRBV30 and TRBJ2-2): SQTIHQWPATLVQPVGSPLSLECTVEGTSNPNLYWYRQAAGRGLQLLFYSVGIGQISSEVPQNLSASRPQDRQFILSSKKLLLSDSGFYLCAWRRGDRDIGELFFGEGSRLTVL.

The V call is TRBV6-5, the J call TRBJ1-2, with a possible D match to TRBD1 (6 bases). V gave up 8 bases and J gave up 4 bases, with 11 bases separating them. Germline-derived CDR1 and CDR2 are MNHEY and SVGAGI. This CDR3 spans 12 amino acids. The CDR3 DNA is TGTGCCAGCCAAGGGGGTGGCTATGGCTACACCTTC. Translation gives CASQGGGYGYTF.

The genes are TRBV27 and TRBJ1-2; D is undetermined. This CDR3 is built from 11 residues. Germline lookup yields CDR1 MNHEY and CDR2 SMNVEV (reference sequence). Trimming cost V 8 bases and J 8 bases, with 12 bases left between them. The CDR3, as DNA: TGTGCCAGCTTAAAAGCGGGAGGCTACACCTTC. It translates to CASLKAGGYTF.

The chain uses TRBV5-4 and TRBJ2-1; maybe TRBD2 (8 bases). The V end lost 3 bases, the J end lost 3 bases, and 25 bases lay between the germline ends. The CDR3 runs to 19 residues. Germline V gene lookup returns CDR1 SGHNT and CDR2 YYREEE (reference sequence). The CDR3 here is CASSSRGGSLAGYYNEQFF. The CDR3 DNA reads TGTGCCAGCAGCTCAAGAGGGGGCTCCCTAGCGGGCTACTACAATGAGCAGTTCTTC.

The chain links TRBV6-5 to TRBJ2-7; 9 bases align to TRBD1. V was pared by 6 bases and J by 1 base, with 7 bases of the junction left unmatched. The length of the CDR3 is 15 residues. Germline V lookup: CDR1 MNHEY, CDR2 SVGAGI. The CDR3, as DNA: TGTGCCAGCAGCTCGAGTGGACAGGGGTCCTACGAGCAGTACTTC. Residues: CASSSSGQGSYEQYF.

A word on this clone: Other DNA sequences in the sample encode the same CDR3. The chain links TRBV28 to TRBJ1-1; D ambiguous. CDR1 is MDHEN and CDR2 is SYDVKM in the germline V gene. The CDR3 length is 12 residues. V was cut by 1 base and J by 5 bases, with 5 bases left in between. For the CDR3, the DNA is TGTGCCAGCAGTTTATCGGGGACTGAAGCTTTCTTT. Amino acids: CASSLSGTEAFF. Full variable domain (rest looked up from reference TRBV28 and TRBJ1-1): DVKVTQSSRYLVKRTGEKVFLECVQDMDHENMFWYRQDPGLGLRLIYFSYDVKMKEKGDIPEGYSVSREKKERFSLILESASTNQTSMYLCASSLSGTEAFFGQGTRLTVV.

The V gene is TRBV18, the J gene TRBJ2-2; tentatively, D is TRBD1 (6 bases). The germline gives CDR1 KGHSH, CDR2 LQKENI. This CDR3 comprises 13 residues. Trimming shortened V by 8 bases and J by 4 bases, and 11 bases separated the two germline ends. Written as DNA, the CDR3 is TGTGCCAGCCGGACAGCCCTCACCGGGGAGCTGTTTTTT. Its protein is CASRTALTGELFF.

Here the CDR3 reads CASSLRTGKGSYGYTF. The DNA of the CDR3 is TGTGCCAGCAGTCTGCGGACAGGGAAGGGATCCTATGGCTACACCTTC. This chain connects TRBV27 to TRBJ1-2, with 8 bases matching TRBD1. Germline V CDR1 and CDR2: MNHEY, SMNVEV (reference sequence). After removal of 5 bases from V and 4 bases from J, the junction contained 12 bases not matched to a gene. This CDR3 contains 16 residues.

Only one count was recorded for this clone. J is TRBJ1-1 and V is TRBV11-1, with TRBD1 matching over 8 bases. Trimming at V came to 5 bases and at J to 7 bases, leaving 15 bases not matched to a gene. Germline assignment: CDR1 SGHAT and CDR2 FQDESV (reference sequence). The CDR3 has 16 residues. Here the CDR3 reads CASSPLLIVGTGEAFF. CDR3 nucleotides: TGTGCCAGCAGCCCCCTCTTGATCGTTGGGACAGGTGAAGCTTTCTTT.

As regards this clone: Compared with germline, one end of the junction differs, possibly owing to a read error. The rearrangement uses TRBV7-7 and TRBJ2-2; 7 positions agree with TRBD2. This CDR3 region has 15 residues. Germline V gene data show CDR1 as SSHAT and CDR2 as FNYEAQ (reference sequence). The CDR3 nucleotides are TGTGCTAGCAGCCCCGGGAGGCAAAACACCGGGGAGCTGTTTTTT. It yields the protein CASSPGRQNTGELFF.

The chain couples TRBV6-5 to TRBJ2-1, with TRBD1 identical over 7 bases. CDR3 length: 15 amino acids. Germline trimming cut 4 bases from V and 5 bases from J; bases unmatched to any gene: 8. CDR1 and CDR2 (germline): MNHEY, SVGAGI. This CDR3 reads CASSSYRGPHNEQFF. The CDR3, as DNA: TGTGCCAGCAGTTCTTACAGGGGACCCCACAATGAGCAGTTCTTC.

V usage is TRBV19 and J usage is TRBJ2-7; the match to TRBD1 covers 8 bases. This CDR3 is 15 amino acids long. V lost 6 bases, J lost 2 bases, and 9 bases stayed unmatched. CDR1 and CDR2 from the germline V gene are LNHDA and SQIVND (reference sequence). The CDR3 region has the DNA TGTGCCAGTAGCTCCCTCCAGGACAGGGCCTACGAGCAGTACTTC. Its protein is CASSSLQDRAYEQYF. Based on the CDR3 plus reference TRBV19 and TRBJ2-7, the full variable domain is DGGITQSPKYLFRKEGQNVTLSCEQNLNHDAMYWYRQDPGQGLRLIYYSQIVNDFQKGDIAEGYSVSREKKESFPLTVTSAQKNPTAFYLCASSSLQDRAYEQYFGPGTRLTVT.

The V call is TRBV18, the J call TRBJ1-5, with a possible D match to TRBD1 (6 bases). V shed 8 bases and J shed 0 bases, with 14 bases lying between them. CDR3 length: 15 residues. CDR1 and CDR2 (germline): KGHSH, LQKENI. This chain's CDR3 is CASTQDSSSNQPQHF. Written as DNA, the CDR3 is TGTGCCAGCACCCAGGACAGCTCTAGCAATCAGCCCCAGCATTTT.

Worth noting for this clone: This same CDR3 is encoded by further DNA sequences in the sample. The V and J genes are TRBV6-1 and TRBJ1-2; the D gene is possibly TRBD1 (5 bases). There are 12 residues in the CDR3. Germline loops: CDR1 MNHNS, CDR2 SASEGT. The V end lost 2 bases, the J end lost 4 bases, and 5 bases lay between the germline ends. The CDR3 sequence is CASSERGYGYTF. In DNA form, the CDR3 reads TGTGCCAGCAGTGAAAGGGGCTATGGCTACACCTTC.

The CDR3 DNA reads TGTGCCAGCAGCTTAGAAGCGGGCCCCTACGAGCAGTACTTC. Protein sequence: CASSLEAGPYEQYF. The V gene is TRBV7-8, the J gene TRBJ2-7; D might be TRBD2 (6 bases). Germline V CDR1 and CDR2: SGHVS, FQNEAQ. This CDR3 has 14 amino acids. Trimming took 1 base from V and 2 from J, leaving 9 bases between them.

The chain has TRBV19 and TRBJ2-7; a weak D match, TRBD1 (5 bases). This CDR3 region has 14 residues. Germline CDR1 is LNHDA and CDR2 is SQIVND (reference sequence). V lost 5 bases to trimming and J lost 4 bases, with 15 bases between them. The CDR3 bases are TGTGCCAGTAGTCCGGCAGGGTCCAGTTACGAGCAGTACTTC. The encoded protein is CASSPAGSSYEQYF.

This chain links TRBV9 with TRBJ1-2; 8 positions agree with TRBD1. This CDR3 comprises 19 residues. V was clipped by 3 bases and J by 6 bases; unmatched bases: 22. Germline assignment: CDR1 SGDLS and CDR2 YYNGEE. DNA of the CDR3: TGTGCCAGCAGCGCCCCCCTCGGAACAGGGGGGTCTTATCGGGATGGCTACACCTTC. This encodes CASSAPLGTGGSYRDGYTF.

The V gene is TRBV6-5, the J gene TRBJ2-5, with 8 bases identical to TRBD1. This CDR3 is 13 amino acids long. Germline V gene data show CDR1 as MNHEY and CDR2 as SVGAGI. Losses at the gene ends were 5 bases for V and 6 bases for J; bases not matched to a gene: 5. In DNA form, the CDR3 reads TGTGCCAGCAGTCCCACAGGGGGTCAGACCCAGTACTTC. The encoded protein is CASSPTGGQTQYF.

The rearrangement links TRBV2 to TRBJ1-1; 8 bases align to TRBD1. V shed 6 bases and J 6 bases; nucleotides not matched to a gene: 15. The CDR3 runs 16 residues. CDR1 and CDR2 from the germline V gene are SNHLY and FYNNEI. CDR3 in amino acids: CASSPIIPGQGAEAFF. CDR3 sequence (DNA): TGTGCCAGCAGCCCAATAATCCCCGGACAGGGCGCTGAAGCTTTCTTT. The entire variable domain, with the rest obtained from reference TRBV2 and TRBJ1-1, is as follows: EPEVTQTPSHQVTQMGQEVILRCVPISNHLYFYWYRQILGQKVEFLVSFYNNEISEKSEIFDDQFSVERPDGSNFTLKIRSTKLEDSAMYFCASSPIIPGQGAEAFFGQGTRLTVV.

The chain employs TRBV28 and TRBJ2-3; 12 nucleotides line up with TRBD2. V lost 7 bases to trimming and J lost 5 bases; unmatched junction nucleotides: 10. The CDR3 consists of 16 residues. Germline V gene lookup returns CDR1 MDHEN and CDR2 SYDVKM. The CDR3 nucleotides are TGTGCCAGCATAGGATGGCTAGCGGGAGGGAGAGATACGCAGTATTTT. This translates into CASIGWLAGGRDTQYF.

This sequence joins TRBV5-6 and TRBJ1-1; D perhaps matches TRBD1 (5 bases). The CDR3 length is 16 residues. Trimming cost V 1 base and J 1 base, with 14 bases left between them. Germline V CDR1 and CDR2: SGHDT, YYEEEE. DNA for the CDR3: TGTGCCAGCAGCTTGAGCTGGGGGGGAAGGAACACTGAAGCTTTCTTT. Its protein product is CASSLSWGGRNTEAFF.

The chain joins TRBV10-2 to TRBJ1-6, with 7 bases lining up with TRBD1. CDR1 is WSHSY, CDR2 SAAADI, per germline. Trimming cost V 10 bases and J 5 bases; bases outside gene matches: 5. CDR3 length: 13 amino acids. The CDR3 here is CATMTGNNSPLHF. DNA of the CDR3: TGCGCCACCATGACAGGGAATAATTCACCCCTCCACTTT.